This TCR beta chain derives from a study of beta chain features in type 1 diabetes. Across the whole study: In age, gender and cell yields, patients were similar to healthy donors.

TCRB transcripts that were expressed got sequenced, as all of the isolated RNA had been reverse transcribed. TCRdb's copy holds only in-frame clones and misses some; the assay was immunoSEQ multiplex PCR. The table lists about 640,000 clones, under 15% of them singletons. Worth noting for this clone: Its antigen is not known.

Trimming took 0 bases from V and 0 from J, leaving 9 bases between them. CDR3 length: 17 residues. Study results and limitations: TCRB CDR3 length was moderately but significantly reduced in all four CD4+ subsets of Type 1 diabetes patients. Compared to healthy donors, patients appeared to have naive, central memory and Treg TCRB repertoires that were more alike. Sequencing the cDNA could make cells with high TCR expression show up more than they should.

The V call is TRBV23-1, the J call TRBJ2-6; a weak D match, TRBD1 (5 bases). TRBV23-1 has ORF status, its function being uncertain. This TCR was sampled from a man younger than 45 with type 1 diabetes. Source material: naive CD4+ T cells from blood. As DNA, the CDR3 is TGCGCCAGCAGTCAATCTGACAGCTTCTCTGGGGCCAACGTCCTGACTTTC. Translation gives CASSQSDSFSGANVLTF.